The following is a TCR beta chain sequence with its context. V lost 6 bases to trimming and J lost 3 bases, with 8 bases between them. Germline CDR1 is PRHDT and CDR2 is FYEKMQ (reference sequence). The CDR3 loop spans 12 amino acids. Treatment in this sample: oral pan-JAK inhibitor, 5-10 mg twice daily. This sample is part of a study of CD8+ T cells in alopecia areata. cDNA reverse transcribed from extracted RNA served as the sequencing template. Method: immunoSEQ multiplex PCR; TCRdb's copy keeps in-frame clones and lacks some. This table has more than 110,000 clones, about 51% appearing once. The receptor's source is a human donor with alopecia areata. The material sequenced was CD8+ T cells sorted from blood, taken at week 4, from a patient treated with tofacitinib. The J gene is TRBJ2-5, the V gene TRBV13; D gene unclear. The CDR3: CASSGIEETQYF. CDR3 nucleotide sequence: TGTGCCAGCAGTGGAATCGAAGAGACCCAGTACTTC.